This T cell receptor beta chain came from a study of blood T cell repertoires in COVID-19. Study summary: The analysed material was cDNA or gDNA that came from T cells, B-cell-depleted T cells, or PBMCs.

The CDR3 sequence is 13 residues long. The V gene lost 6 bases and the J gene lost 5 bases, with 13 bases spanning the gap. Germline V gene sequence: CDR1 MNHNS, CDR2 SASEGT. The table came from immunoSEQ multiplex PCR; TCRdb's copy has only in-frame clones and leaves some out. This table holds approximately 240,000 clones, around 91% found once. Cohorts were assigned according to the clinical history that participants reported. The chain couples TRBV6-1 to TRBJ1-1, with unresolved D. This receptor was obtained from a woman aged 18-29 years in a cohort exposed to, infected with or recovered from COVID-19 (not recorded which). Sequences were obtained from PBMCs or T cells enriched from blood (not recorded which). CDR3 DNA sequence: TGTGCCAGCAGCCGGGGAGGATGGACTGAAGCTTTCTTT. Encoded protein: CASSRGGWTEAFF.